Shown below are 13 T cell receptor beta chains from a single sample sequenced in a study of T-cell memory formation after mild COVID-19. Each CDR3 protein is one row after TCRdb ran MiXCR on the 5' RACE reads. The sample contains some 350,000 distinct CDR3 sequences, roughly 15% of which appear only once. Input material: PBMCs or a T cell subset sorted from them (not recorded which). The receptors stem from a man between 18 and 29 years old who had mild COVID-19 (a few samples of this study predate the infection). Cell type and time point are not known.

This sequence joins TRBV9 and TRBJ2-7; 13 bases align to TRBD2. V lost 0 bases, J lost 8 bases, and 5 bases stayed unmatched. CDR1 and CDR2 (germline): SGDLS, YYNGEE. This CDR3 comprises 15 residues. For the CDR3, the DNA is TGTGCCAGCAGCGTAGATACTAGCGGGGGGGGAAAGCAGTACTTC. Translation: CASSVDTSGGGKQYF.

The rearrangement links TRBV27 to TRBJ2-7; tentative D call: TRBD1 (6 bases). Germline V gene lookup returns CDR1 MNHEY and CDR2 SMNVEV (reference sequence). The CDR3 totals 13 residues. Trimming took off 4 bases at V and 3 bases at J, with 10 bases between the two ends. DNA of the CDR3: TGTGCCAGCAGTTACAGGGCCTACTACGAGCAGTACTTC. As protein: CASSYRAYYEQYF.

This rearrangement joins TRBV12-5 to TRBJ1-4; D gene uncertain. The germline V and J ends were trimmed by 5 bases and 8 bases, with 18 bases remaining between them. The CDR3 spans 15 residues. Germline V lookup: CDR1 LGHNT, CDR2 FRNRAP. The CDR3 protein is CASGQTADSVEKLFF. CDR3 coding DNA: TGTGCTAGTGGTCAGACTGCAGACTCAGTCGAAAAACTGTTTTTT.

This clonotype came up a few times. The chain combines TRBV5-1 with TRBJ2-2, with 7 bases fitting TRBD2. V dropped 5 bases and J dropped 1; count of bases not matched to a gene: 8. The CDR3 consists of 16 residues. Germline CDR1 reads SGHRS; CDR2 reads YFSETQ. CDR3 nucleotides: TGCGCCAGCAGTTCACGCCTAGCGGTGAACACCGGGGAGCTGTTTTTT. This translates into CASSSRLAVNTGELFF.

This clonotype has only a few counts. CDR3 bases: TGTGCCAGCCAGCTAGGGACAGGGATGAACACTGAAGCTTTCTTT. Translating gives CASQLGTGMNTEAFF. The chain is built from TRBV7-9 and TRBJ1-1, with 9 bases identical to TRBD1. The CDR3 consists of 15 residues. The V gene's germline CDR1 is SEHNR and CDR2 FQNEAQ (reference sequence). Losses at the gene ends were 8 bases for V and 0 bases for J; bases not matched to a gene: 7. Using reference TRBV7-9 and TRBJ1-1 for the parts outside the CDR3, the full variable domain is DTGVSQNPRHKITKRGQNVTFRCDPISEHNRLYWYRQTLGQGPEFLTYFQNEAQLEKSRLLSDRFSAERPKGSFSTLEIQRTEQGDSAMYLCASQLGTGMNTEAFFGQGTRLTVV.

This clonotype appeared many times. The V call is TRBV7-2, the J call TRBJ2-5; no definite D call. The CDR3 sequence is 14 residues long. Germline V gene sequence: CDR1 SGHTA, CDR2 FQGNSA. V shed 0 bases and J shed 5 bases, with 10 bases lying between them. This CDR3 is CASSLAGRPETQYF. Written as DNA, the CDR3 is TGTGCCAGCAGCTTAGCTGGTAGGCCTGAGACCCAGTACTTC.

This clonotype has only a few counts. V gene TRBV20-1 combines with J gene TRBJ2-1, with TRBD2 matching over 10 bases. CDR3 length: 15 amino acids. The junction had 9 bases not matched to a gene; V was cut back by 6 bases and J by 4 bases. Germline values: CDR1 DFQATT, CDR2 SNEGSKA (reference sequence). The CDR3 DNA is TGCAGTGCGAGCTTAGTAGCGGGGGGATACAATGAGCAGTTCTTC. Amino acid sequence: CSASLVAGGYNEQFF.

V and J are TRBV9 and TRBJ2-4, with 7 bases aligning to TRBD2. V was pared by 2 bases and J by 9 bases, with 5 bases of the junction left unmatched. Germline CDR1 is SGDLS and CDR2 is YYNGEE. The CDR3 is 13 amino acids. The CDR3 DNA follows: TGTGCCAGCAGCGTTACGTCGGGGGGCATTCAGTACTTC. This sequence encodes CASSVTSGGIQYF.

The chain carries TRBV20-1 and TRBJ2-4; D gene ambiguous. Trimming cost V 1 base and J 10 bases, with 14 bases left between them. Germline lookup yields CDR1 DFQATT and CDR2 SNEGSKA (reference sequence). This CDR3 is built from 13 residues. The CDR3 nucleotides are TGCAGTGCTAGAGGGGTGGGTCGACCTATTCAGTACTTC. It translates to CSARGVGRPIQYF.

This chain connects TRBV5-1 to TRBJ2-3; D not certain. The CDR3 has 13 residues. From germline, CDR1 is SGHRS and CDR2 YFSETQ. Trimming cost V 2 bases and J 4 bases, with 8 bases left between them. The chain's CDR3 is CASSFTVSDTQYF. Here the CDR3 DNA reads TGCGCCAGCAGCTTCACAGTCTCAGATACGCAGTATTTT.

The CDR3 DNA reads as TGTGCCAGCAGCTTCGGGAACGAGCAGTACTTC. Translating gives CASSFGNEQYF. The V call is TRBV11-1, the J call TRBJ2-7; D perhaps matches TRBD2 (5 bases). The V gene lost 3 bases and the J gene lost 5 bases, with 5 bases spanning the gap. This CDR3 contains 11 residues. CDR1 is SGHAT, CDR2 FQDESV, per germline (reference sequence).

The rearrangement links TRBV7-9 to TRBJ1-2; 9 nucleotides align to TRBD1. CDR3 length: 12 amino acids. Germline loops: CDR1 SEHNR, CDR2 FQNEAQ (reference sequence). Germline trimming cut 6 bases from V and 8 bases from J; bases unmatched to any gene: 4. This CDR3 is CASRDRGFGYTF. CDR3 DNA sequence: TGTGCCAGCAGGGACAGGGGCTTCGGCTACACCTTC.

V usage is TRBV4-1 and J usage is TRBJ2-1; no definite D call. The germline CDR1 and CDR2 sequences are MGHRA and YSYEKL. This CDR3 contains 14 residues. V dropped 3 bases and J dropped 4 bases, with 10 bases sitting between them. CDR3 nucleotide sequence: TGCGCCAGCAGCCACCAACAAGTTTACAATGAGCAGTTCTTC. Amino acid sequence: CASSHQQVYNEQFF.